This T cell receptor beta chain was captured by sequencing in a study of metastatic and nonmetastatic thyroid tumors. TCRdb re-clonotyped the PCR reads through MiXCR. The sample shows approximately 34,000 clones, 18% of them seen only once. The CDR3 has 13 amino acids. The germline gives CDR1 SGHAT, CDR2 FQNNGV. The V and J ends lost 3 bases and 4 bases respectively, with 9 bases between them. Each patient went into thyroid surgery without having received any treatment. The source is a female donor with papillary thyroid cancer or a benign thyroid nodule (not recorded which). Some clones in this sample may be carry-over from other donors' samples. The chain recombines TRBV11-2 with TRBJ2-5, with D perhaps TRBD2 (5 bases). The sequenced material came from blood. The CDR3 sequence: CASSFAGGETQYF. The CDR3, as DNA: TGTGCCAGCAGCTTCGCCGGAGGAGAGACCCAGTACTTC. The full variable domain, rest sourced from reference TRBV11-2 and TRBJ2-5, is EAGVAQSPRYKIIEKRQSVAFWCNPISGHATLYWYQQILGQGPKLLIQFQNNGVVDDSQLPKDRFSAERLKGVDSTLKIQPAKLEDSAVYLCASSFAGGETQYFGPGTRLLVL.